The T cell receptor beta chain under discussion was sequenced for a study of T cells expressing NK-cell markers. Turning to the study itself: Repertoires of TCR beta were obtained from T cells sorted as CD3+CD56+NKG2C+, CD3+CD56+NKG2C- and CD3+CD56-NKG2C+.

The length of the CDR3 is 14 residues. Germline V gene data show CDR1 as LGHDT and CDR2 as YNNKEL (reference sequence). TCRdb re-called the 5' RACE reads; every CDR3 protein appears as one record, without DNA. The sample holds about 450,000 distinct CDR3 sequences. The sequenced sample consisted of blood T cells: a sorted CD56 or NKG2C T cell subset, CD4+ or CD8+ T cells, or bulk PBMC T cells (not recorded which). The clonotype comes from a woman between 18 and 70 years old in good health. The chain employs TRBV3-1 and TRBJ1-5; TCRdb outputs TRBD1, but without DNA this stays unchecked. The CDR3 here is CASSQYRGNQPQHF.